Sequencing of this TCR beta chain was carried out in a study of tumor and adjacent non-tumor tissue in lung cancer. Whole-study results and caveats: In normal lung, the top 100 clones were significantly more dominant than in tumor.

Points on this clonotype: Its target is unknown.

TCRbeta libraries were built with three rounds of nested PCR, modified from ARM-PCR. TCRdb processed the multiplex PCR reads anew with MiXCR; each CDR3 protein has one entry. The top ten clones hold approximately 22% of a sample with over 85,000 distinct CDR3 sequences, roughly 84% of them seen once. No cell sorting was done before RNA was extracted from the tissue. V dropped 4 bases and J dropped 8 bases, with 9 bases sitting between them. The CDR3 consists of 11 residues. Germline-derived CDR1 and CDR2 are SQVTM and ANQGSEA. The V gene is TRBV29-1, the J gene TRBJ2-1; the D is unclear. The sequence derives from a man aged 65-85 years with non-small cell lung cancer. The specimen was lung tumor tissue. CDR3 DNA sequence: TGCAGCGTTGGGCTGGGCCATGAGCAGTTCTTC. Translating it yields CSVGLGHEQFF.